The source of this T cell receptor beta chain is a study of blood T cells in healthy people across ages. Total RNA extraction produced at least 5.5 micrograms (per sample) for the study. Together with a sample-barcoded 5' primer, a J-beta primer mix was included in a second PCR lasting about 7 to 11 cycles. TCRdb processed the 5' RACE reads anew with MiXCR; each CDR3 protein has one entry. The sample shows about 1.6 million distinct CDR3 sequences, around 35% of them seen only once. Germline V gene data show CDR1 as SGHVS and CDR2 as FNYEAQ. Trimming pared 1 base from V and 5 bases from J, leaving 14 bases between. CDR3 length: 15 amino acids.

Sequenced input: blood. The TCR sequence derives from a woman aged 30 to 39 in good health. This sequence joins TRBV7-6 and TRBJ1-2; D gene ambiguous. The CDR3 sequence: CASSLGAQSVYGYTF. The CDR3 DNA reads TGTGCCAGCAGCTTAGGGGCCCAGTCCGTTTATGGCTACACCTTC. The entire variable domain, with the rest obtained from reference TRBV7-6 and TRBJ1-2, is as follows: GAGVSQSPRYKVTKRGQDVALRCDPISGHVSLYWYRQALGQGPEFLTYFNYEAQQDKSGLPNDRFSAERPEGSISTLTIQRTEQRDSAMYRCASSLGAQSVYGYTFGSGTRLTVV.